This T cell receptor beta chain was documented in a study of post-analysis software for immune sequencing data. At the level of the study: Secondary progressive, relapsing-remitting and progressive-relapsing multiple sclerosis were among the included disease courses. Points from the study as a whole: Those with multiple sclerosis, the patient group, showed significantly lower normalized Chao1 diversity than controls. When patients were compared with controls, about five TRBV segments were more frequent, TRBV5-6, TRBV5-1 and TRBV20-1 among them. Strong co-clustering by F measure was seen for same-batch samples.

Libraries were made from TCR beta cDNA, and they carried unique molecular identifiers. With about 0.95 to 11 million T cells as the source, roughly 500,000 cDNA molecules resulted. Using its own MiXCR run on the PCR reads, TCRdb lists one record per CDR3 protein. Among about 540,000 distinct CDR3 sequences listed, 34% were seen once. The table lists this clonotype with a few counts. The antigen is not known. The germline V gene encodes CDR1 ENHRY and CDR2 SYGVKD. The CDR3 has 15 amino acids. V was clipped by 3 bases and J by 4 bases; unmatched bases: 8. The J gene is TRBJ2-5, the V gene TRBV10-3, with 7 bases identical to TRBD2. This sequence originates from a girl aged 2-17 years with multiple sclerosis. Sequencing input: blood. The CDR3 protein is CAISEAGTNLETQYF. The CDR3 bases are TGTGCCATCAGTGAAGCAGGGACTAACTTAGAGACCCAGTACTTC.